This T cell receptor (beta chain) was recorded in a study of T cell repertoires in cytomegalovirus infection. This CDR3 has 13 amino acids. J lost 5 bases, V lost 9 bases, and 6 bases had no gene match. Germline V gene lookup returns CDR1 KGHDR and CDR2 SFDVKD. One entry per CDR3 protein results from TCRdb running MiXCR on the reads. The data hold about 330,000 distinct CDR3 sequences, with about a third observed a single time. Note on this clonotype: Its specificity is not known.

The chain has TRBV24-1 and TRBJ1-5; 7 bases align to TRBD1. The specimen comprised cultured PBMCs, sampled from culture after CMV antigen stimulation. This TCR derives from a human donor in good health (CMV status not recorded). Some clones in this sample may be carry-over from other donors' samples. The CDR3 protein is CATQAGGDQPQHF. CDR3 nucleotide sequence: TGTGCCACCCAGGCAGGGGGGGATCAGCCCCAGCATTTT.